This TCR beta chain is drawn from a study of CD4 T cells in relation to SARS-CoV-2 and coronaviruses. Notes on the study in general: In around two thirds of donors, memory CD4+ clonotypes crossrecognized SARS-CoV-2 and at least one common cold coronavirus spike.

Profiling relied on immunoSEQ multiplex PCR, and the TCRdb table lists in-frame clones only, not all of them. The sample consists of about 68,000 clones, approximately 93% of them appearing once. Looked up from germline, CDR1 is MNHEY and CDR2 is SMNVEV (reference sequence). This CDR3 has 15 amino acids. V was clipped by 6 bases and J by 7 bases; unmatched bases: 11. CD4+ T cells from unexposed donors were obtained before the COVID-19 pandemic (2011-2018). Remarks on this clone: The antigen is not known.

Sequencing used naive CD4+ T cells from PBMCs. Subset defined: naive CD4+ T cells isolated by negative enrichment. The origin of this receptor is a human donor in good health. This sequence joins TRBV27 and TRBJ1-4, with 7 bases matching TRBD1. The CDR3 region is CASRGLRGEGEKLFF. CDR3 nucleotide sequence: TGTGCCAGCAGGGGGCTCAGGGGGGAAGGTGAAAAACTGTTTTTT. The variable domain in full, with the rest retrieved from reference TRBV27 and TRBJ1-4, is EAQVTQNPRYLITVTGKKLTVTCSQNMNHEYMSWYRQDPGLGLRQIYYSMNVEVTDKGDVPEGYKVSRKEKRNFPLILESPSPNQTSLYFCASRGLRGEGEKLFFGSGTQLSVL.